Shown below are 18 T cell receptor beta chains from a single sample sequenced in a study of T cell responses to AZD1222 COVID-19 vaccine. Clones were read by immunoSEQ multiplex PCR, and TCRdb kept only the in-frame ones, dropping some. Of over 95,000 clones listed, less than 85% are singletons. The specimen comprised peripheral blood, sampled 28 days after the second AZD1222 dose. Every receptor here comes from an adult who received the AZD1222 COVID-19 vaccine.

J is TRBJ2-6 and V is TRBV19; D perhaps matches TRBD2 (7 bases). Germline V gene sequence: CDR1 LNHDA, CDR2 SQIVND (reference sequence). The CDR3 extends over 16 amino acids. Trimming cost V 3 bases and J 2 bases, with 11 bases left between them. CDR3 residues: CASSITGGAGANVLTF. The DNA for the CDR3 is TGTGCCAGTAGTATCACGGGGGGCGCTGGGGCCAACGTCCTGACTTTC.

The chain recombines TRBV11-1 with TRBJ2-1; 10 bases line up with TRBD2. The germline CDR1 and CDR2 sequences are SGHAT and FQDESV (reference sequence). The V segment lost 5 bases and the J segment 8 bases; nucleotides outside the gene matches: 6. This CDR3 region has 14 residues. Written as DNA, the CDR3 is TGTGCCAGCAGCCTGGGACTAGCGTCTTATGAGCAGTTCTTC. Its translation: CASSLGLASYEQFF.

The genes are TRBV12-3 or TRBV12-4 and TRBJ1-1; D unresolved. The CDR3 is made up of 13 amino acids. Deletions cut 2 bases from V and 0 bases from J, with 4 bases between. CDR3 in amino acids: CASSLRVNTEAFF. The CDR3 DNA reads TGTGCCAGCAGTTTACGGGTGAACACTGAAGCTTTCTTT.

The gene calls are TRBV19 and TRBJ2-5; tentatively, D is TRBD2 (5 bases). Germline CDR1 LNHDA, CDR2 SQIVND (reference sequence). V dropped 5 bases and J dropped 5 bases, with 18 bases sitting between them. The CDR3 runs 15 residues. The CDR3 DNA follows: TGTGCCAGTAGTTTTAGCGCCCAAATGTACGAGACCCAGTACTTC. Encoded protein: CASSFSAQMYETQYF.

This sequence joins TRBV3-1 (or the pseudogene TRBV3-2) and TRBJ2-2; D call uncertain. Trimming took 1 base from V and 8 from J, leaving 5 bases between them. This CDR3 has 12 amino acids. The germline gives CDR1 LGHDT, CDR2 YNNKEL (reference sequence). The CDR3 DNA sequence: TGTGCCAGCAGCCAAGGAGTTGGGGAGCTGTTTTTT. As protein: CASSQGVGELFF.

The chain has TRBV5-1 and TRBJ2-7, with D possibly TRBD1 on 5 matching bases. V lost 0 bases, J lost 0 bases, and 13 bases lay in between. The CDR3 contains 16 residues. Germline V gene lookup returns CDR1 SGHRS and CDR2 YFSETQ. CDR3 DNA sequence: TGCGCCAGCAGCTTGGTGCCTCAGGGAAGCTCCTACGAGCAGTACTTC. This translates into CASSLVPQGSSYEQYF.

V and J are TRBV6-2 or TRBV6-3 and TRBJ2-5, with D possibly matching TRBD2 (5 bases). The CDR3 has 15 amino acids. Trimming cost V 0 bases and J 0 bases, with 8 bases left between them. Germline loops: CDR1 MNHEY, CDR2 SVGEGT. This CDR3 is CASSYSAGNQETQYF. The CDR3 bases are TGTGCCAGCAGTTACTCGGCCGGGAACCAAGAGACCCAGTACTTC.

The gene calls are TRBV27 and TRBJ2-7, with 7 bases that match TRBD1. The junction had 9 bases not matched to a gene; V was cut back by 7 bases and J by 3 bases. CDR1 is MNHEY and CDR2 is SMNVEV in the germline V gene (reference sequence). This CDR3 region has 14 residues. CDR3 protein: CASKSLRGNYEQYF. CDR3 nucleotides: TGTGCCAGCAAAAGTCTCAGGGGGAACTACGAGCAGTACTTC.

The chain employs TRBV3-1 (or the pseudogene TRBV3-2) and TRBJ1-5; no firm D call. V dropped 4 bases and J dropped 6 bases, with 13 bases sitting between them. The CDR3 runs to 14 residues. The V gene's germline CDR1 is LGHDT and CDR2 YNNKEL (reference sequence). The CDR3 is CASSPTTFGQPQHF. The CDR3 nucleotides read TGTGCCAGCAGCCCTACTACCTTTGGTCAGCCCCAGCATTTT.

The table lists this clone with a few counts. The gene calls are TRBV19 and TRBJ2-1; maybe TRBD2 (5 bases). The V gene's germline CDR1 is LNHDA and CDR2 SQIVND (reference sequence). The germline V and J ends were trimmed by 1 base and 10 bases, with 11 bases remaining between them. CDR3 length: 13 amino acids. CDR3 region: CASSIVAGREQFF. The CDR3 DNA reads TGTGCCAGTAGTATAGTCGCGGGCAGGGAGCAGTTCTTC.

The genes are TRBV18 and TRBJ2-7; 10 bases fit TRBD1. V lost 2 bases, J lost 11 bases, and 15 bases stayed unmatched. The CDR3 contains 16 residues. The V gene's germline CDR1 is KGHSH and CDR2 LQKENI. The CDR3 spells CASSPWAGTGVPAKYF. Written as DNA, the CDR3 is TGTGCCAGCTCACCATGGGCCGGGACAGGGGTCCCCGCTAAGTACTTC.

V and J are TRBV7-9 and TRBJ1-2; weak D call: TRBD1 (5 bases). The CDR3 extends over 15 amino acids. Germline CDR1 and CDR2: SEHNR and FQNEAQ (reference sequence). The germline V and J ends were trimmed by 0 bases and 7 bases, with 15 bases remaining between them. The CDR3 protein is CASSLAIWGEAGYTF. CDR3 sequence (DNA): TGTGCCAGCAGCTTAGCTATTTGGGGGGAAGCTGGCTACACCTTC.

The J gene is TRBJ1-5, the V gene TRBV5-1, with TRBD1 as a possible D gene (5 bases). Deletions cut 4 bases from V and 7 bases from J, with 15 bases between. Per the germline V gene, CDR1 is SGHRS and CDR2 is YFSETQ. This CDR3 has 14 amino acids. The DNA of the CDR3 is TGCGCCAGCAGCCCAAACCCAGGGAACCAGCCCCAGCATTTT. It specifies CASSPNPGNQPQHF.

The J gene is TRBJ2-1, the V gene TRBV10-3; D might be TRBD2 (5 bases). Trimming pared 2 bases from V and 7 bases from J, leaving 15 bases between. The CDR3 extends over 15 amino acids. CDR1 is ENHRY, CDR2 SYGVKD, per germline. The CDR3 reads CAISEGGRVENEQFF. The CDR3 nucleotides read TGTGCCATCAGTGAGGGAGGACGAGTGGAAAATGAGCAGTTCTTC.

In DNA form, the CDR3 reads TGTGCCAGCAGCCAAGGCGACAGGGCTGCAGATACGCAGTATTTT. Translating it yields CASSQGDRAADTQYF. This chain uses TRBV3-1 (or the pseudogene TRBV3-2) with TRBJ2-3; TRBD1 matches at 7 bases. The length of the CDR3 is 15 residues. The V segment lost 1 base and the J segment 4 bases; nucleotides outside the gene matches: 5. Per germline, CDR1 LGHDT and CDR2 YNNKEL (reference sequence).

This chain joins TRBV9 and TRBJ2-7; 9 nucleotides match TRBD2. Germline V gives CDR1 SGDLS, CDR2 YYNGEE. V shed 5 bases and J 3 bases; nucleotides not matched to a gene: 12. The CDR3 sequence is 16 residues long. This CDR3 is CASSIGLAGSFYEQYF. The CDR3 DNA follows: TGTGCCAGCAGTATCGGGCTAGCGGGATCCTTCTACGAGCAGTACTTC. The full variable domain, in which reference TRBV9 and TRBJ2-7 provide the parts outside the CDR3, is DSGVTQTPKHLITATGQRVTLRCSPRSGDLSVYWYQQSLDQGLQFLIQYYNGEERAKGNILERFSAQQFPDLHSELNLSSLELGDSALYFCASSIGLAGSFYEQYFGPGTRLTVT.

This clone was picked up one time. CDR3 sequence: CASSQSDRGYGKLFF. DNA for the CDR3: TGTGCCAGCAGCCAATCGGACAGGGGATACGGAAAACTGTTTTTT. The chain recombines TRBV3-1 (or the pseudogene TRBV3-2) with TRBJ1-4; 9 positions agree with TRBD1. This CDR3 spans 15 amino acids. Germline CDR1 reads LGHDT; CDR2 reads YNNKEL (reference sequence). The trim removed 2 bases at V and 10 bases at J, leaving 8 bases unmatched.

Comments on this clone: The sample holds other DNA sequences that translate to the same CDR3. The rearrangement links TRBV19 to TRBJ1-2; D may be TRBD1 (6 bases). There are 14 residues in the CDR3. With 5 bases removed from V and 3 bases from J, the gap between germline ends came to 13 bases. From germline, CDR1 is LNHDA and CDR2 SQIVND (reference sequence). CDR3 in amino acids: CASSGQGRDYGYTF. The CDR3, as DNA: TGTGCCAGTAGTGGTCAGGGGAGGGACTATGGCTACACCTTC.